The clone carrying this T cell receptor (beta chain) has at least ten counts. Its target is unknown. Generation of TCR cDNA used 5'RACE template switching (which added a universal primer site and UMIs). In TCRdb, the 5' RACE reads were re-called with MiXCR into one record per CDR3 protein. The data contain hundreds of thousands of distinct CDR3 sequences, roughly 11% of them singletons. V lost 1 base, J lost 6 bases, and 9 bases lay in between. Germline CDR1 is LGHNA and CDR2 is YNFKEQ. CDR3 length equals 14 residues. These data originate in a study of T cells after yellow fever vaccination. Study-level background: Those fractions that held only low numbers of cells were prepared using the SMART-Seq v4 Ultra Low Input RNA kit. Study conclusions and caveats: Abundant clonotypes from the bulk population could have been carried over as contaminants into FACS-sorted repertoires. Reappearance after the booster was observed for most primary-vaccination clones (roughly 97% CD4, about 90% CD8).

This chain links TRBV4-2 with TRBJ2-2, with a tentative D call TRBD1 (5 bases). The specimen was PBMCs, collected on the day of the first yellow fever vaccination. The sequence derives from a man between 18 and 29 years old who received the YFV17D yellow fever vaccine. CDR3 sequence: CASSQVQGAGELFF. DNA for the CDR3: TGTGCCAGCAGCCAAGTTCAGGGCGCCGGGGAGCTGTTTTTT.